The 5 T cell receptor beta chains below all came from one sample that was sequenced in a study of T cells expressing NK-cell markers. From the 5' RACE reads, TCRdb lists one entry per CDR3 protein and no DNA. This sample's table reports about 180,000 distinct CDR3 sequences. Sequenced sample: blood T cells: a sorted CD56 or NKG2C T cell subset, CD4+ or CD8+ T cells, or bulk PBMC T cells (not recorded which). These receptors were collected from a man aged 18-75 years in good health.

The J gene is TRBJ2-7, the V gene TRBV11-2. The CDR3 has 13 amino acids. CDR1 is SGHAT and CDR2 is FQNNGV in the germline V gene. The CDR3 sequence is CASSLESRREQYF.

The genes are TRBV6-5 and TRBJ1-1; TCRdb outputs TRBD1, but without DNA this stays unchecked. This CDR3 is 19 amino acids long. Germline CDR1 reads MNHEY; CDR2 reads SVGAGI. Here the CDR3 reads CASSYTPLRDRYLNTEAFF.

V is TRBV20-1 and J is TRBJ2-7; TCRdb outputs TRBD1, but without DNA this stays unchecked. There are 14 residues in the CDR3. Germline-derived CDR1 and CDR2 are DFQATT and SNEGSKA (reference sequence). The CDR3 here is CSATPGGSSYEQYF.

V usage is TRBV14 and J usage is TRBJ2-5; there is no DNA to check the TCRdb D call of TRBD2. This CDR3 comprises 16 residues. From germline, CDR1 is SGHDN and CDR2 FVKESK. CDR3 sequence reads: CASSHSGGSNRETQYF.

V is TRBV20-1 and J is TRBJ2-7. Germline CDR1 and CDR2: DFQATT and SNEGSKA (reference sequence). There are 13 residues in the CDR3. The chain's CDR3 is CSASFTSSYEQYF.